One and the same sample provided the 23 T cell receptor beta chains below, sequenced in a study of response to subunit inactivated influenza vaccine. TCRdb fed the RT-PCR reads into MiXCR, producing one record per CDR3 protein. The data contain hundreds of thousands of distinct CDR3 sequences, approximately 14% of them singletons. This specimen consisted of PBMCs from blood, obtained approximately 15 days before vaccination. The receptors originated from a man aged 45-65 years who received an inactivated influenza vaccine.

The chain joins TRBV20-1 to TRBJ2-7, with D possibly matching TRBD1 (6 bases). Trimming pared 3 bases from V and 5 bases from J, leaving 14 bases between. The CDR3 has 13 amino acids. CDR1 and CDR2 (germline): DFQATT, SNEGSKA (reference sequence). CDR3 nucleotides: TGCAGTGCTAGTAGGCTGGGGGCAGACGAGCAGTACTTC. This gives the protein CSASRLGADEQYF.

The chain is built from TRBV28 and TRBJ2-1; 7 bases align to TRBD2. Germline CDR1 is MDHEN and CDR2 is SYDVKM. Losses at the gene ends were 5 bases for V and 3 bases for J; bases not matched to a gene: 7. The CDR3 spans 15 residues. The CDR3 loop is CASSVSTSVYNEQFF. CDR3 DNA: TGTGCCAGCAGTGTGAGTACTAGCGTCTACAATGAGCAGTTCTTC.

This clonotype was seen a few times. The CDR3 nucleotides are TGTGCCAGCAGCCAAGAGACCCGACTAGCAACGGATACGCAGTATTTT. Amino acid sequence: CASSQETRLATDTQYF. The chain couples TRBV14 to TRBJ2-3, with TRBD2 matching over 7 bases. Germline assignment: CDR1 SGHDN and CDR2 FVKESK. Germline trimming cut 0 bases from V and 6 bases from J; bases unmatched to any gene: 9. The CDR3 contains 16 residues.

In this sample, this clonotype turned up a few times. The chain joins TRBV7-9 to TRBJ1-4; no definite D call. Germline V gene lookup returns CDR1 SEHNR and CDR2 FQNEAQ (reference sequence). The CDR3 totals 13 residues. The V and J ends lost 6 bases and 7 bases respectively, with 12 bases between them. CDR3 in amino acids: CASRTGSGEKLFF. The DNA of the CDR3 is TGTGCCAGCAGAACGGGGAGTGGTGAAAAACTGTTTTTT.

This clonotype was seen a few times. The rearrangement uses TRBV6-1 and TRBJ2-1, with D possibly matching TRBD1 (6 bases). V lost 9 bases to trimming and J lost 12 bases, with 18 bases between them. The CDR3 runs to 12 residues. The germline V gene encodes CDR1 MNHNS and CDR2 SASEGT. CDR3: CASSRDIPSQFF. CDR3 sequence (DNA): TGTGCCAGTTCTCGGGACATCCCGTCGCAGTTCTTC.

V usage is TRBV19 and J usage is TRBJ1-1; 8 nucleotides align to TRBD1. CDR1 and CDR2 from the germline V gene are LNHDA and SQIVND (reference sequence). There are 15 residues in the CDR3. V trimming: 6 bases; J trimming: 0 bases; junction bases outside the gene matches: 6. Written as DNA, the CDR3 is TGTGCCAGTAGGCCTTGGACAGGGCTGAACACTGAAGCTTTCTTT. This translates into CASRPWTGLNTEAFF.

This clonotype showed up just a few times. The genes are TRBV10-2 and TRBJ1-2; unclear D gene. The V and J ends lost 4 bases and 4 bases respectively, with 4 bases between them. The CDR3 extends over 11 amino acids. Germline CDR1 WSHSY, CDR2 SAAADI. The CDR3 spells CASSAAYGYTF. The CDR3 DNA sequence: TGCGCCAGCAGTGCCGCCTATGGCTACACCTTC.

V usage is TRBV5-6 and J usage is TRBJ2-1, with 7 bases lining up with TRBD1. V was clipped by 5 bases and J by 4 bases; unmatched bases: 12. The CDR3 has 16 residues. Looked up from germline, CDR1 is SGHDT and CDR2 is YYEEEE. Written as DNA, the CDR3 is TGTGCCAGCAGACCACTAAGGGGACAGCGGTACAATGAGCAGTTCTTC. This encodes CASRPLRGQRYNEQFF.

This clonotype has just a few counts. The CDR3 sequence: CAISSSGNQPQHF. CDR3 DNA: TGTGCCATCAGTTCGTCTGGGAATCAGCCCCAGCATTTT. V gene TRBV10-3 combines with J gene TRBJ1-5; D gene unclear. There are 13 residues in the CDR3. CDR1 is ENHRY and CDR2 is SYGVKD in the germline V gene. The ends were cut back, 5 bases at V and 4 bases at J, with 9 bases in the middle.

This chain uses TRBV7-6 with TRBJ2-1, with TRBD2 matching over 11 bases. The J segment lost 3 bases and the V segment lost 5 bases, leaving 12 bases of the junction unmatched. This CDR3 is 18 amino acids long. Germline V gives CDR1 SGHVS, CDR2 FNYEAQ. The CDR3 nucleotides are TGTGCCAGCAGCCCCGGGACTAGCGGATCTGTGAACTACAATGAGCAGTTCTTC. Translating gives CASSPGTSGSVNYNEQFF.

The chain joins TRBV19 to TRBJ2-6; D may be TRBD2 (6 bases). CDR1 is LNHDA, CDR2 SQIVND, per germline (reference sequence). V lost 4 bases and J 4 bases, leaving 8 bases between the germline ends. The CDR3 has 14 amino acids. The CDR3 spells CASSRLVGANVLTF. CDR3 nucleotides: TGTGCCAGTAGTAGACTAGTGGGGGCCAACGTCCTGACTTTC.

V gene TRBV9 combines with J gene TRBJ2-7; 10 bases match TRBD2. The ends lost 0 bases at V and 6 bases at J; junction bases unmatched: 3. CDR1 SGDLS and CDR2 YYNGEE come from the germline V gene. CDR3 length equals 14 residues. CDR3 nucleotide sequence: TGTGCCAGCAGCGTAGTTAGCGGGGGGTTCGAGCAGTACTTC. This sequence encodes CASSVVSGGFEQYF.

This clonotype appeared a few times. The V gene is TRBV16, the J gene TRBJ2-1; a possible D gene is TRBD1 (6 bases). There are 15 residues in the CDR3. V lost 0 bases, J lost 3 bases, and 9 bases lay in between. Germline lookup yields CDR1 KGHSY and CDR2 FQNENV. The CDR3 loop is CASSQSPQGYNEQFF. CDR3 bases: TGTGCCAGCAGCCAATCCCCACAGGGCTACAATGAGCAGTTCTTC. The full variable domain, rest sourced from reference TRBV16 and TRBJ2-1, is GEEVAQTPKHLVRGEGQKAKLYCAPIKGHSYVFWYQQVLKNEFKFLISFQNENVFDETGMPKERFSAKCLPNSPCSLEIQATKLEDSAVYFCASSQSPQGYNEQFFGPGTRLTVL.

There are a few counts of this clonotype. The chain links TRBV5-1 to TRBJ2-2; D possibly corresponds to TRBD2 (6 bases). Germline CDR1 reads SGHRS; CDR2 reads YFSETQ. This CDR3 spans 12 amino acids. V gave up 3 bases and J gave up 7 bases, with 7 bases separating them. CDR3 residues: CASSSGLGELFF. The DNA of the CDR3 is TGCGCCAGCAGCTCGGGACTCGGGGAGCTGTTTTTT.

The chain recombines TRBV11-2 with TRBJ2-3; 8 nucleotides agree with TRBD1. The V gene's germline CDR1 is SGHAT and CDR2 FQNNGV. This CDR3 has 15 amino acids. Germline trimming cut 5 bases from V and 2 bases from J; bases unmatched to any gene: 6. The DNA for the CDR3 is TGTGCCAGCAGCCTTGACAGGGGTTACACAGATACGCAGTATTTT. Residues: CASSLDRGYTDTQYF.

The V and J genes are TRBV5-6 and TRBJ2-5; D is uncertain. This CDR3 contains 16 residues. The V end was cut by 4 bases, the J end by 5 bases, with 21 bases between. Germline lookup yields CDR1 SGHDT and CDR2 YYEEEE. The CDR3 nucleotides read TGTGCCAGCAGCCTATTCACGGTCAAAGGGTTGGAGACCCAGTACTTC. It specifies CASSLFTVKGLETQYF.

This clonotype came up a few times. The V gene is TRBV3-1, the J gene TRBJ2-1; D gene unclear. The CDR3 length is 14 residues. V was trimmed by 1 base and J by 4 bases, leaving 8 bases between them. Germline lookup yields CDR1 LGHDT and CDR2 YNNKEL (reference sequence). For the CDR3, the DNA is TGTGCCAGCAGCCAAGCGGGTCAGTACAATGAGCAGTTCTTC. Translated: CASSQAGQYNEQFF.

This clonotype occurred a few times. The gene calls are TRBV12-3 or TRBV12-4 and TRBJ2-4; maybe TRBD2 (5 bases). The V end was cut by 1 base, the J end by 3 bases, with 10 bases between. The CDR3 totals 15 residues. In DNA form, the CDR3 reads TGTGCCAGCAGTTTAGGGGGAGTGGGCAAAAACATTCAGTACTTC. Translated: CASSLGGVGKNIQYF.

As regards this clonotype: One end of the junction fails to match germline, which may point to a read error. The rearrangement joins TRBV11-2 to TRBJ1-6, with TRBD1 matching over 7 bases. Germline CDR1 is SGHAT and CDR2 is FQNNGV. This CDR3 region has 18 residues. This chain's CDR3 is CASSLDGAGGFYSSPLHF. The CDR3, as DNA: TGTGCTAGCAGCTTAGATGGGGCAGGGGGGTTCTATAGTTCACCCCTCCACTTT.

This chain joins TRBV11-2 and TRBJ2-2; 9 nucleotides align to TRBD1. Unmatched junction bases numbered 14, after V lost 7 bases and J lost 5 bases. Germline CDR1 is SGHAT and CDR2 is FQNNGV. The CDR3 contains 17 residues. The CDR3 protein is CASTLNWDRANTGELFF. In nucleotides, the CDR3 is TGTGCCAGCACCCTAAACTGGGACAGGGCTAATACCGGGGAGCTGTTTTTT.

This clonotype was counted a few times. The chain employs TRBV4-1 and TRBJ2-3; TRBD2 matches 11 bases. V was pared by 2 bases and J by 2 bases, with 6 bases of the junction left unmatched. This CDR3 is built from 17 residues. From germline, CDR1 is MGHRA and CDR2 YSYEKL. As DNA, the CDR3 is TGCGCCAGCAGCCAAACCCTAGCGGGGGGCGACACAGATACGCAGTATTTT. It is translated as CASSQTLAGGDTDTQYF.

This clonotype was recorded many times. The chain links TRBV12-3 or TRBV12-4 to TRBJ1-1, with a possible D match to TRBD1 (6 bases). Trimming removed 3 bases at V and 11 bases at J, with 16 bases between. This CDR3 region has 13 residues. CDR3 sequence (DNA): TGTGCCAGCAGTTTGGGACACCCAGATGGCGCTTTCTTT. Translation gives CASSLGHPDGAFF.

This chain connects TRBV7-2 to TRBJ2-5; D may be TRBD1 (6 bases). V lost 4 bases and J 5 bases, leaving 17 bases between the germline ends. Germline lookup yields CDR1 SGHTA and CDR2 FQGNSA. The CDR3 runs 15 residues. The CDR3 DNA reads as TGTGCCAGCAGCTCGGGACGCAGAAGGGGGGAGACCCAGTACTTC. It codes for CASSSGRRRGETQYF.